The 3 T cell receptor beta chains given below trace back to one sample, sequenced in a study of blood T cell repertoires in COVID-19. Sequencing used immunoSEQ multiplex PCR; TCRdb keeps in-frame clones, though not all of them. The repertoire includes more than 150,000 clones, around 85% of them detected once, and 9.8% sits in the top ten. Sequenced input: peripheral blood. Every receptor here comes from a woman of 80 years or more with acute or convalescent COVID-19.

V gene TRBV30 combines with J gene TRBJ2-7; the D gene is possibly TRBD2 (5 bases). V dropped 5 bases and J dropped 1 base, with 9 bases sitting between them. Germline assignment: CDR1 GTSNPN and CDR2 SVGIG (reference sequence). The CDR3 loop spans 12 amino acids. This CDR3 is CAWGRTSYEQYF. In DNA form, the CDR3 reads TGTGCCTGGGGCAGGACTTCCTACGAGCAGTACTTC.

The V gene is TRBV6-5, the J gene TRBJ2-6; D is perhaps TRBD1 (6 bases). The germline V gene encodes CDR1 MNHEY and CDR2 SVGAGI. This CDR3 comprises 15 residues. Trimming removed 11 bases at V and 4 bases at J, with 18 bases between. The CDR3 is CACGQPISGANVLTF. The CDR3 region has the DNA TGTGCCTGCGGACAGCCGATATCCGGGGCCAACGTCCTGACTTTC.

The chain links TRBV29-1 to TRBJ2-3, with TRBD1 matching 8 bases. CDR3 length: 16 residues. Per the germline V gene, CDR1 is SQVTM and CDR2 is ANQGSEA. With V trimmed by 5 bases and J by 4 bases, 14 bases remained unmatched. CDR3 DNA: TGCAGCGTTTTTGGACAGGGTCCTTCGAGGCCAGATACGCAGTATTTT. It codes for CSVFGQGPSRPDTQYF.